Listed below are T cell receptor beta chains from one sample, sequenced in a study of PD-1 blockade in classical Hodgkin lymphoma. Profiling relied on immunoSEQ multiplex PCR, and the TCRdb table lists in-frame clones only, not all of them. The data contain nearly 60,000 clones, 85% to 95% of them singletons. This sample comprised peripheral blood mononuclear cells (PBMCs), obtained before the second cycle of nivolumab. These receptors all come from a human donor with classical Hodgkin lymphoma. The CDR3 runs from the conserved cysteine through the conserved F or W. D genes are given only for firm matches. Expanded clones are given a class, and other clones once, few, many or no size at all.

clone_size,cdr3_length,j_call,d_call,v_call,cdr3_nt,cdr3_aa
.,16,TRBJ1-4,TRBD1,TRBV9,TGTGCCAGCAGCACCCAAGGACAGGGTCTGGGCGAAAAACTGTTTTTT,CASSTQGQGLGEKLFF
.,14,TRBJ1-2,.,TRBV7-3,TGTGCCAGCAGCTTACAAGACGGGGCGTATGGCTACACCTTC,CASSLQDGAYGYTF
.,15,TRBJ2-7,TRBD1,TRBV11-3,TGTGCCAGCAGCCGTGCCCCCGGGACAGGGGAGGAGCAGTACTTC,CASSRAPGTGEEQYF
.,11,TRBJ1-5,.,TRBV20-1,TGCAGTGCTAGACTAAATCAGCCCCAGCATTTT,CSARLNQPQHF
.,14,TRBJ1-5,.,TRBV28,TGTGCCAGCAGCCAGGACAGAGGGGATCAGCCCCAGCATTTT,CASSQDRGDQPQHF
.,14,TRBJ1-2,.,TRBV28,TGTGCCAGCAGCTACAACAGGAGGGAGGCTGGCTACACCTTC,CASSYNRREAGYTF
.,13,TRBJ2-7,.,TRBV5-1,TGCGCCAGCAGCTTACACAGCTCCTACGAGCAGTACTTC,CASSLHSSYEQYF
medium-sized,14,TRBJ1-2,.,TRBV2,TGTGCCAGCAGTGAACCCCAGGGGTACTATGGCTACACCTTC,CASSEPQGYYGYTF
.,15,TRBJ1-1,.,TRBV28,TGTGCCAGCTTCTCGTCGTTGGGGAGGAGTACTGAAGCTTTCTTT,CASFSSLGRSTEAFF
.,17,TRBJ2-1,TRBD2,TRBV5-1,TGCGCCAGCAGCTTGTCCATCGCGGGAGGACCTTACAATGAGCAGTTCTTC,CASSLSIAGGPYNEQFF
.,15,TRBJ2-3,.,TRBV29-1,TGCAGCGTTTCAGGCCTAGCGACTAGCACAGATACGCAGTATTTT,CSVSGLATSTDTQYF
.,15,TRBJ1-4,.,TRBV11-2,TGTGCCAGCAGGGAGTACACCAACCGGGATGAAAAACTGTTTTTT,CASREYTNRDEKLFF
.,17,TRBJ1-6,.,TRBV11-1,TGTGCCAGCAGCTTAGACCCGGAGGCGGGGCGTTATTCACCCCTCCACTTT,CASSLDPEAGRYSPLHF
.,14,TRBJ2-2,.,TRBV6-6,TGTGCCAGCAGTTACGGGGGGCCCGCCGGGGAGCTGTTTTTT,CASSYGGPAGELFF
.,14,TRBJ2-7,TRBD2,TRBV28,TGTGCCAGCAGTTTGACTAGCGTCTCCTACGAGCAGTACTTC,CASSLTSVSYEQYF
.,15,TRBJ1-5,TRBD1,TRBV2,TGTGCCAGCCGAGGGGGCAGGGGGTCCAATCAGCCCCAGCATTTT,CASRGGRGSNQPQHF
.,16,TRBJ1-1,.,TRBV7-3,TGTGCCAGCAGCTTACTCGGCCCAGGGAGTATGACTGAAGCTTTCTTT,CASSLLGPGSMTEAFF
.,12,TRBJ2-7,.,TRBV7-2,TGTGCCAGCAGCTCGAAGGGGTACGAGCAGTACTTC,CASSSKGYEQYF
.,19,TRBJ2-7,TRBD1,TRBV18,TGTGCCAGCTCACCACCCCCGGGACAGGCTTTCCCTCGAATCTACGAGCAGTACTTC,CASSPPPGQAFPRIYEQYF
.,16,TRBJ2-7,.,TRBV9,TGTGCCAGCAGCGTTGGGCCGGGACTCTACTCCTACGAGCAGTACTTC,CASSVGPGLYSYEQYF
.,15,TRBJ2-7,.,TRBV7-7,TGTGCCAGCAGCTTAGGGAGCGGAGTCACCTACGAGCAGTACTTC,CASSLGSGVTYEQYF
.,15,TRBJ1-6,TRBD1,TRBV25-1,TGTGCCAGCAGTGATTGGACAGGGGGCGATTCACCCCTCCACTTT,CASSDWTGGDSPLHF